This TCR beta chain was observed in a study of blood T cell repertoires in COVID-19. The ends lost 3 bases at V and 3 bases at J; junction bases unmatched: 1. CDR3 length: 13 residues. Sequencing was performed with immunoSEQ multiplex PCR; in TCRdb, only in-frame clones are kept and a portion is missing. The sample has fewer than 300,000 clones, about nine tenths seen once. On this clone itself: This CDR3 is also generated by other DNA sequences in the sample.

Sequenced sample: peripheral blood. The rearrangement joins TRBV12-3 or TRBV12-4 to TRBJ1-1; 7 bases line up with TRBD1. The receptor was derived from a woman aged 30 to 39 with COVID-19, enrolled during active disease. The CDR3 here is CASSFTGDTEAFF. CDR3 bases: TGTGCCAGCAGTTTCACAGGGGACACTGAAGCTTTCTTT.